This passage covers 4 T cell receptor beta chains from one sample sequenced in a study of T cells after yellow fever vaccination (dated by TCRdb to the late 2010s). What this sample's treatment or condition label stands for: live attenuated yellow fever vaccine strain. The library was built by means of 5' RACE. Instrument on record: Illumina HiSeq 2500. TCRdb trimmed the raw reads at Q25, called clones with MiXCR and kept productive beta chains. Rows with one shared CDR3 protein collapse into an entry with the most common genes and DNA. The sample contains around 150,000 distinct CDR3 sequences, around 7.2% of them found a single time. Clones ranked in the top ten supply around 2.3% of the sample. Sequenced here: CD4+ T cells sorted from PBMCs, sampled 5 days after the first yellow fever vaccination. Receptor source: a young man who received the YFV17D yellow fever vaccine.

The chain links TRBV11-2 to TRBJ1-3; weak D call: TRBD1 (5 bases). The CDR3 extends over 15 amino acids. Germline lookup yields CDR1 SGHAT and CDR2 FQNNGV. Deletions cut 6 bases from V and 3 bases from J, with 15 bases between. The CDR3 is CASSSHGGFGNTIYF. CDR3 DNA: TGTGCCAGCAGTTCTCACGGGGGATTTGGAAACACCATATATTTT.

The sample holds many counts of this clonotype. The CDR3 protein is CASSQDWGPGELFF. The CDR3, as DNA: TGCGCCAGCAGCCAAGATTGGGGACCCGGGGAGCTGTTTTTT. The rearrangement uses TRBV4-3 and TRBJ2-2, with D perhaps assigned TRBD1 or TRBD2 (5 bases each). The CDR3 is made up of 14 amino acids. V was shortened by 0 bases and J by 6 bases, with 8 bases between the two germline ends. Germline CDR1 is LGHNA and CDR2 is YSLEER.

The sample holds many counts of this clonotype. This chain connects TRBV5-1 to TRBJ1-3, with 7 bases that match TRBD1. The CDR3 is 14 residues long. The germline V gene encodes CDR1 SGHRS and CDR2 YFSETQ. Germline trimming cut 3 bases from V and 3 bases from J; bases unmatched to any gene: 3. CDR3 protein: CASSSTGSGNTIYF. As DNA, the CDR3 is TGCGCCAGCAGCTCGACAGGGAGTGGAAACACCATATATTTT.

In its sample, this clonotype was seen many times. The genes are TRBV4-3 and TRBJ1-1; 7 nucleotides line up with TRBD1. Germline CDR1 is LGHNA and CDR2 is YSLEER. This CDR3 has 13 residues. With V trimmed by 6 bases and J by 5 bases, 6 bases remained unmatched. The CDR3 spells CASSMTGRTEAFF. The CDR3 DNA is TGCGCCAGCAGTATGACAGGGCGGACTGAAGCTTTCTTT.